This T cell receptor (beta chain) was identified during a study of blood T cell repertoires in COVID-19. Study-wide context: Researchers got acute and convalescent COVID-19 samples from the United States, Italy and Spain. Sample material is recorded as cDNA or gDNA derived from T cells, B-cell-depleted T cells, or PBMCs.

As processed by the authors: It was from reference gene primer amplification that nucleated cell counts were estimated. Some clones are missing from TCRdb's copy, which holds only in-frame ones; the method was immunoSEQ multiplex PCR. Clonal size and the V and J genes are those of that table, whereas D and trimming came from the DNA. This table holds around 89,000 clones, 80% to 90% found once. V was pared by 0 bases and J by 3 bases, with 5 bases of the junction left unmatched. The CDR3 consists of 15 residues. Sequenced material: peripheral blood. The sequence was obtained from a man aged 45-60 years with acute or convalescent COVID-19. This rearrangement joins TRBV5-3 to TRBJ2-7; 8 positions match TRBD1. TRBV5-3 carries the ORF label, with uncertain function. The CDR3 coding sequence is TGTGCCAGAAGCTTGGCGGACAGGGACATCTACGAGCAGTACGTC. Residues: CARSLADRDIYEQYV.